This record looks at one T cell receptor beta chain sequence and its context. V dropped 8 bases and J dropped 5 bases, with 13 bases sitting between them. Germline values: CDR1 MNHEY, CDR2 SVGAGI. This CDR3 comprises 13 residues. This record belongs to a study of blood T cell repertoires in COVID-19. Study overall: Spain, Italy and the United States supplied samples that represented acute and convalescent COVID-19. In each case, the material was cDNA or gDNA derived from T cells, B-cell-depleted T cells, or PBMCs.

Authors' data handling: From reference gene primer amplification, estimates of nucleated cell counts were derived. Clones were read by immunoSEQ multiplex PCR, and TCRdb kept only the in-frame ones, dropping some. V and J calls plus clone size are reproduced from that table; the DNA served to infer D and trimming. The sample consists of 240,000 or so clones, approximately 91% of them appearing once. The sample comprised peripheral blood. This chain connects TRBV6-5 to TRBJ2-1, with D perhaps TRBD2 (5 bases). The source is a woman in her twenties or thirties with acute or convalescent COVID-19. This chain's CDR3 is CASDPGSHNEQFF. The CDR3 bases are TGTGCCAGCGACCCTGGGAGCCACAATGAGCAGTTCTTC.